This TCR beta chain was documented in a study of Ad26.COV2.S vaccination and SARS-CoV-2 variants. Study overall: Intramuscular Ad26.COV2.S doses were given once or twice, 56 days apart. Whole-study results and caveats: With respect to non-spike TCR breadth, vaccine and placebo recipients were similar.

Comment on this clone: Its antigen is as yet unknown.

Sequenced by immunoSEQ multiplex PCR; TCRdb stores in-frame clones only, minus some. The repertoire consists of about 680,000 clones, with 80% to 90% occurring once and the leading ten covering approximately 1.5%. The length of the CDR3 is 17 residues. V was cut by 5 bases and J by 4 bases, with 21 bases left in between. Looked up from germline, CDR1 is SGHTS and CDR2 is YDEGEE. Treatment given: roughly 19 received Ad26.COV2.S at low or high dose, single or two shots; 5 received placebo; per-sample allocation not given. Sampling was done on day 63 after the first vaccine or placebo injection. Its platform was an Ad26 vector, and its expressed antigen was Wuhan-strain SARS-CoV-2 spike.

This rearrangement joins TRBV5-8 to TRBJ1-4; unclear D gene. The clonotype originates from a person aged 18-60 years who received the Ad26.COV2.S COVID-19 vaccine or a placebo. The source material was peripheral blood, sampled in a trial of Ad26.COV2.S vaccine versus placebo. The CDR3 DNA reads TGTGCCAGCAGACCGGGTCCCCTTTTCGGGTGTAATGAAAAACTGTTTTTT. This codes for CASRPGPLFGCNEKLFF.